This T cell receptor beta chain was observed in a study of T cells after posttransplantation cyclophosphamide. The study, taken as a whole, reports: Donor CD8+ memory clones often dominated recipient blood repertoires at later times. TRB overlap between skin or GI tissue T cells and blood was limited. After PTCy, TRB diversity resembled that of CNI/methotrexate controls.

This clone came up once. The antigen remains undetermined. Control samples came 1 year after myeloablative marrow transplants with methotrexate plus calcineurin inhibitor. Some clones are missing from TCRdb's copy, which holds only in-frame ones; the method was immunoSEQ multiplex PCR. There are tens of thousands of clones in the sample; roughly 90% occur only once, and under 9.5% lies in the top ten. Germline V gene data show CDR1 as MDHEN and CDR2 as SYDVKM. CDR3 length: 17 residues. V was clipped by 3 bases and J by 0 bases, with 15 bases between them. The receptor comes from a female patient aged 50-60 years who received an allogeneic stem cell transplant from an unrelated donor, was CMV-positive, and had chronic GVHD only. Some T cells could come from the graft donor. The sequenced sample was PBMCs, obtained after an allogeneic stem cell transplant with a calcineurin inhibitor and methotrexate. The J gene is TRBJ2-1, the V gene TRBV28; D is ambiguous. CDR3 DNA: TGTGCCAGCAGTTTCTATAAGAGCCCGAGCTCCTACAATGAGCAGTTCTTC. Translating it yields CASSFYKSPSSYNEQFF.